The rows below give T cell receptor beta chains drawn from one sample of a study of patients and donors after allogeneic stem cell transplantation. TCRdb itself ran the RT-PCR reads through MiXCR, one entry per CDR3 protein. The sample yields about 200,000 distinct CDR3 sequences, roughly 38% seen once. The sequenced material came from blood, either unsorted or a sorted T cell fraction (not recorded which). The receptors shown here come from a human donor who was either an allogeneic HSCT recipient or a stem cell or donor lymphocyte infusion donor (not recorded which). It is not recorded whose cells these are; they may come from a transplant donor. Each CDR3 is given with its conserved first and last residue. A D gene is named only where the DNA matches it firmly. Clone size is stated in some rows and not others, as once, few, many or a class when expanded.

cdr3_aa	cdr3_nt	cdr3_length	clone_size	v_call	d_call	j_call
CATSDLGQNYGYTF	TGTGCCACCAGTGATTTGGGACAGAACTATGGCTACACCTTC	14	NA	TRBV24-1	NA	TRBJ1-2
CASSTSSGRAYGYTF	TGTGCCAGCAGCACCTCCTCGGGGCGGGCCTATGGCTACACCTTC	15	once	TRBV2	NA	TRBJ1-2
CASSFPPFREKSYGYTF	TGTGCCAGCAGTTTCCCTCCTTTCCGGGAAAAATCTTATGGCTACACCTTC	17	NA	TRBV28	NA	TRBJ1-2
CSVLKDTGELFF	TGCAGCGTTCTAAAGGACACCGGGGAGCTGTTTTTT	12	NA	TRBV29-1	NA	TRBJ2-2
CATSREPGWNSPLHF	TGTGCCACCAGCAGAGAACCAGGGTGGAATTCACCCCTCCACTTT	15	few	TRBV15	NA	TRBJ1-6
CASTPRTAMNTEAFF	TGCGCCAGCACCCCGCGGACAGCTATGAACACTGAAGCTTTCTTT	15	many	TRBV5-1	NA	TRBJ1-1
CASSIQERGLQFF	TGTGCCAGTAGTATCCAGGAGCGGGGGCTCCAGTTCTTC	13	NA	TRBV19	TRBD2	TRBJ2-1
CATSGGGYHYEQYF	TGTGCCACCAGCGGAGGGGGTTACCACTACGAGCAGTACTTC	14	NA	TRBV15	NA	TRBJ2-7
CASSLWGSLLDEQFF	TGTGCCAGCAGCTTATGGGGCAGCCTTTTGGATGAGCAGTTCTTC	15	few	TRBV11-2	NA	TRBJ2-1
CASSLGLKGRGGDGYTF	TGTGCCAGCAGCTTAGGTTTAAAGGGCAGGGGTGGCGATGGCTACACCTTC	17	NA	TRBV11-2	NA	TRBJ1-2
CASSQGVNQPQHF	TGCGCCAGCAGCCAAGGGGTGAATCAGCCCCAGCATTTT	13	once	TRBV4-1	NA	TRBJ1-5
CASREPQAGGQNTGELFF	TGTGCCAGCAGGGAACCCCAAGCGGGGGGGCAAAACACCGGGGAGCTGTTTTTT	18	NA	TRBV2	TRBD2	TRBJ2-2
CASKGGPAEGEKLFF	TGTGCCAGCAAGGGAGGGCCGGCAGAAGGAGAAAAACTGTTTTTT	15	NA	TRBV12-3/TRBV12-4	NA	TRBJ1-4
CASSFKTGAATEAFF	TGTGCCAGCAGCTTTAAGACAGGGGCCGCCACTGAAGCTTTCTTT	15	few	TRBV7-2	TRBD1	TRBJ1-1
CASSPRDSTNEKLFF	TGTGCCAGCAGCCCCCGGGACAGTACTAATGAAAAACTGTTTTTT	15	NA	TRBV7-9	TRBD1	TRBJ1-4
CSAISHSGANVLTF	TGCAGTGCTATTTCTCACTCTGGGGCCAACGTCCTGACTTTC	14	once	TRBV20-1	NA	TRBJ2-6
CSARGPSGGVTGELFF	TGCAGTGCTAGAGGGCCTAGCGGGGGTGTCACCGGGGAGCTGTTTTTT	16	NA	TRBV20-1	TRBD2	TRBJ2-2
CASSLEYYSGTGTYGYTF	TGTGCCAGCAGCTTGGAATACTACTCCGGGACAGGGACGTATGGCTACACCTTC	18	NA	TRBV5-6	TRBD1	TRBJ1-2
CASSVDPGRQPQHF	TGTGCCAGCAGCGTAGATCCCGGTAGACAGCCCCAGCATTTT	14	few	TRBV9	NA	TRBJ1-5
CASAIAIINEQFF	TGTGCCAGCGCCATCGCGATTATCAATGAGCAGTTCTTC	13	NA	TRBV27	NA	TRBJ2-1